Following are 12 T cell receptor beta chains from one sample sequenced in a study of blood T cell repertoires in COVID-19. Produced via immunoSEQ multiplex PCR; TCRdb's table is partial and in-frame only. The table includes over 150,000 clones, around three quarters detected once. The sequencing input was peripheral blood. These TCRs come from a man between 60 and 75 years old with acute or convalescent COVID-19.

The V gene is TRBV9, the J gene TRBJ1-2; 7 bases line up with TRBD1. The trim removed 4 bases at V and 6 bases at J, leaving 6 bases unmatched. Germline values: CDR1 SGDLS, CDR2 YYNGEE. The length of the CDR3 is 13 residues. In nucleotides, the CDR3 is TGTGCCAGCAGCTATGAGACAGGGAATGGCTACACCTTC. Protein product: CASSYETGNGYTF.

This clone was seen more than once but under ten times. The chain joins TRBV4-2 to TRBJ2-1, with D perhaps matching TRBD2 (6 bases). The CDR3 runs to 16 residues. Per germline, CDR1 LGHNA and CDR2 YNFKEQ. Trimming removed 1 base from V and 6 bases from J, with 16 bases in between. CDR3 coding DNA: TGTGCCAGCAGCCAAGTAGCCCGCGGGAATACCAATGAGCAGTTCTTC. Protein product: CASSQVARGNTNEQFF.

The chain is built from TRBV5-1 and TRBJ2-7; D perhaps matches TRBD1 (6 bases). Per the germline V gene, CDR1 is SGHRS and CDR2 is YFSETQ. The CDR3 is 14 residues long. Trimming took 6 bases from V and 2 from J, leaving 15 bases between them. In DNA form, the CDR3 reads TGCGCCAGCACGCCCACAGGGCCGACCTACGAGCAGTACTTC. This codes for CASTPTGPTYEQYF.

The V call is TRBV2, the J call TRBJ2-3, with D tentatively TRBD1 (6 bases). Trimming left V 6 bases short and J 0 bases short, with 10 bases between. The CDR3 loop spans 14 amino acids. Germline values: CDR1 SNHLY, CDR2 FYNNEI. As DNA, the CDR3 is TGTGCCAGCAGAACAGGGCTTAGCACAGATACGCAGTATTTT. The encoded protein is CASRTGLSTDTQYF.

This clone was seen more than once but under ten times. The genes are TRBV7-2 and TRBJ1-3, with D possibly being TRBD1 (5 bases). V was shortened by 1 base and J by 1 base, with 8 bases between the two germline ends. The V gene's germline CDR1 is SGHTA and CDR2 FQGNSA. This CDR3 spans 15 amino acids. The CDR3, as DNA: TGTGCCAGCAGCTTAGGGGGCGAGTCTGGAAACACCATATATTTT. This encodes CASSLGGESGNTIYF.

The V gene is TRBV28, the J gene TRBJ1-5; D might be TRBD1 (5 bases). This CDR3 has 15 amino acids. CDR1 is MDHEN, CDR2 SYDVKM, per germline. V gave up 6 bases and J gave up 7 bases, with 19 bases separating them. The CDR3 nucleotides are TGTGCCAGCAGATTTGGGACTGCAATACTGCAGCCCCAGCATTTT. Its protein product is CASRFGTAILQPQHF.

The rearrangement joins TRBV13 to TRBJ2-3; D uncertain. Trimming cost V 1 base and J 4 bases, with 12 bases left between them. Germline assignment: CDR1 PRHDT and CDR2 FYEKMQ (reference sequence). The CDR3 runs to 15 residues. CDR3 sequence reads: CASSLEPQSADTQYF. CDR3 DNA: TGTGCCAGCAGCTTAGAGCCTCAATCCGCAGATACGCAGTATTTT. Supplemented by reference TRBV13 and TRBJ2-3, the full variable domain reads AAGVIQSPRHLIKEKRETATLKCYPIPRHDTVYWYQQGPGQDPQFLISFYEKMQSDKGSIPDRFSAQQFSDYHSELNMSSLELGDSALYFCASSLEPQSADTQYFGPGTRLTVL.

The V and J genes are TRBV24-1 and TRBJ2-1, with D possibly matching TRBD1 (6 bases). The CDR3 runs 16 residues. Trimming took off 4 bases at V and 1 base at J, with 13 bases between the two ends. Germline CDR1 reads KGHDR; CDR2 reads SFDVKD. The CDR3 loop is CATSDPYRDSYNEQFF. CDR3 DNA sequence: TGTGCCACCAGTGACCCTTACAGGGATTCCTACAATGAGCAGTTCTTC.

This clone has just a few counts. The V and J genes are TRBV5-1 and TRBJ2-2, with D maybe TRBD1 (5 bases). V was pared by 0 bases and J by 0 bases, with 12 bases between. This CDR3 is 17 amino acids long. Germline V gives CDR1 SGHRS, CDR2 YFSETQ. This CDR3 reads CASSLAVGAANTGELFF. Written as DNA, the CDR3 is TGCGCCAGCAGCTTGGCGGTAGGGGCGGCGAACACCGGGGAGCTGTTTTTT.

The chain combines TRBV6-2 or TRBV6-3 with TRBJ2-5; 7 bases fit TRBD1. The germline V gene has CDR1 MNHEY and CDR2 SVGEGT. V was clipped by 5 bases and J by 4 bases; unmatched bases: 13. This CDR3 is built from 16 residues. CDR3 region: CASSARDSESRETQYF. CDR3 DNA: TGTGCCAGCAGTGCCCGGGACAGCGAAAGTAGAGAGACCCAGTACTTC.

The J gene is TRBJ2-5, the V gene TRBV5-4; no reliable D call. This CDR3 comprises 13 residues. Germline V gene data show CDR1 as SGHNT and CDR2 as YYREEE (reference sequence). Trimming removed 2 bases from V and 0 bases from J, with 5 bases in between. CDR3 bases: TGTGCCAGCAGCTTCCAGGACCAAGAGACCCAGTACTTC. Its translation: CASSFQDQETQYF.

J is TRBJ1-2 and V is TRBV28; maybe TRBD1 (6 bases). Germline CDR1 MDHEN, CDR2 SYDVKM. CDR3 length: 14 residues. Trimming left V 1 base short and J 6 bases short, with 12 bases between. Here the CDR3 DNA reads TGTGCCAGCAGTTTATCAGGGGCGCGGCATGGCTACACCTTC. This sequence encodes CASSLSGARHGYTF.